A single sample is the source of the 18 T cell receptor beta chains below, sequenced in a study of T cells expressing NK-cell markers. TCRdb reprocessed the 5' RACE reads, keeping one entry per CDR3 protein, no DNA. In all, the sample yields 300,000 to 500,000 distinct CDR3 sequences. The sample taken for sequencing was blood T cells: a sorted CD56 or NKG2C T cell subset, CD4+ or CD8+ T cells, or bulk PBMC T cells (not recorded which). The source is a woman aged 45-65 years in good health.

This chain uses TRBV4-2 with TRBJ2-5; TCRdb gives TRBD1 as the D gene, but with no DNA this cannot be confirmed. Germline lookup yields CDR1 LGHNA and CDR2 YNFKEQ. The CDR3 runs to 18 residues. Here the CDR3 reads CASSQVGEQGTAGETQYF.

J is TRBJ1-1 and V is TRBV11-2. The V gene's germline CDR1 is SGHAT and CDR2 FQNNGV. The CDR3 contains 11 residues. CDR3 amino acids: CASSLVVQAFF. The variable domain in full, completed from reference TRBV11-2 and TRBJ1-1, reads EAGVAQSPRYKIIEKRQSVAFWCNPISGHATLYWYQQILGQGPKLLIQFQNNGVVDDSQLPKDRFSAERLKGVDSTLKIQPAKLEDSAVYLCASSLVVQAFFGQGTRLTVV.

The V gene is TRBV15, the J gene TRBJ2-1; TCRdb designates TRBD1, a call that cannot be tested without DNA. The germline V gene has CDR1 LNHNV and CDR2 YYDKDF (reference sequence). The CDR3 is 14 residues long. The CDR3 sequence is CATSMQGDYNEQFF.

The genes are TRBV7-9 and TRBJ2-3; TCRdb lists TRBD2, though no DNA is available to test this call. The CDR3 is made up of 15 amino acids. Germline V lookup: CDR1 SEHNR, CDR2 FQNEAQ (reference sequence). The CDR3 protein is CASTPNSGTTDTQYF.

This chain uses TRBV15 with TRBJ2-3; TCRdb picks TRBD1, but there is no DNA to check that call. The CDR3 covers 15 residues. Germline CDR1 and CDR2: LNHNV and YYDKDF (reference sequence). The CDR3 spells CATSRADRNTDTQYF.

The CDR3 loop is CATSRYPEVTGELFF. The chain joins TRBV15 to TRBJ2-2; the TCRdb call, TRBD1, lacks DNA for checking. Germline V CDR1 and CDR2: LNHNV, YYDKDF (reference sequence). This CDR3 is 15 amino acids long.

J is TRBJ2-2 and V is TRBV11-2; TCRdb selects TRBD1, and the lack of DNA leaves this call unchecked. The CDR3 extends over 16 amino acids. Per germline, CDR1 SGHAT and CDR2 FQNNGV. CDR3 sequence: CASSLVATGRTGELFF.

The chain couples TRBV29-1 to TRBJ2-7; TCRdb reports TRBD1, a call that lacks DNA to check it against. CDR1 SQVTM and CDR2 ANQGSEA come from the germline V gene. The CDR3 extends over 12 amino acids. CDR3: CSASTGAYEQYF.

The rearrangement joins TRBV12-3 or TRBV12-4 to TRBJ2-5; without DNA, the TCRdb call of TRBD1 cannot be checked. This CDR3 comprises 14 residues. The CDR3 protein is CASSRVPIGETQYF.

V usage is TRBV7-9 and J usage is TRBJ2-1. The CDR3 spans 12 residues. Germline CDR1 reads SEHNR; CDR2 reads FQNEAQ (reference sequence). CDR3 sequence: CASSLSGREQFF.

V is TRBV7-2 and J is TRBJ2-1; the TCRdb call, TRBD1, lacks DNA for checking. This CDR3 has 13 amino acids. The germline CDR1 and CDR2 sequences are SGHTA and FQGNSA. CDR3: CASNIQGYNEQFF. The entire variable domain, with the rest obtained from reference TRBV7-2 and TRBJ2-1, is as follows: GAGVSQSPSNKVTEKGKDVELRCDPISGHTALYWYRQSLGQGLEFLIYFQGNSAPDKSGLPSDRFSAERTGGSVSTLTIQRTQQEDSAVYLCASNIQGYNEQFFGPGTRLTVL.

The J gene is TRBJ1-3, the V gene TRBV4-1. Per the germline V gene, CDR1 is MGHRA and CDR2 is YSYEKL. The CDR3 runs 14 residues. CDR3 residues: CASSQPGSGNTIYF.

CDR3 in amino acids: CASREPGQGSYGYTF. The V and J genes are TRBV10-2 and TRBJ1-2; the TRBD1 assignment by TCRdb is unverifiable without DNA. The CDR3 is 15 amino acids. Germline lookup yields CDR1 WSHSY and CDR2 SAAADI.

The V and J genes are TRBV6-1 and TRBJ2-5; TCRdb indicates TRBD2, and absent DNA this call remains unverified. The CDR3 is made up of 16 amino acids. Germline CDR1 MNHNS, CDR2 SASEGT. The CDR3 region is CASSEGSTSGRETQYF.

This rearrangement joins TRBV10-3 to TRBJ2-2; TCRdb selects TRBD1, and the lack of DNA leaves this call unchecked. The CDR3 spans 13 residues. The germline CDR1 and CDR2 sequences are ENHRY and SYGVKD. This CDR3 is CATTGTLTGELFF.

This chain connects TRBV11-2 to TRBJ2-1; absent DNA, TCRdb's TRBD2 call cannot be checked. The CDR3 length is 15 residues. Germline values: CDR1 SGHAT, CDR2 FQNNGV. CDR3 in amino acids: CASTTAGVLSNEQFF.

CDR3 sequence reads: CATRPGAENEQFF. The chain employs TRBV24-1 and TRBJ2-1; the D call from TCRdb, TRBD1, cannot be confirmed without DNA. The germline V gene encodes CDR1 KGHDR and CDR2 SFDVKD. The CDR3 length is 13 residues.

The rearrangement uses TRBV2 and TRBJ1-3; the TCRdb call, TRBD1, lacks DNA for checking. The CDR3 totals 12 residues. Germline values: CDR1 SNHLY, CDR2 FYNNEI. The CDR3 loop reads CAKGTAGNTIYF. The full variable domain, with the rest looked up from reference TRBV2 and TRBJ1-3, is EPEVTQTPSHQVTQMGQEVILRCVPISNHLYFYWYRQILGQKVEFLVSFYNNEISEKSEIFDDQFSVERPDGSNFTLKIRSTKLEDSAMYFCAKGTAGNTIYFGEGSWLTVV.